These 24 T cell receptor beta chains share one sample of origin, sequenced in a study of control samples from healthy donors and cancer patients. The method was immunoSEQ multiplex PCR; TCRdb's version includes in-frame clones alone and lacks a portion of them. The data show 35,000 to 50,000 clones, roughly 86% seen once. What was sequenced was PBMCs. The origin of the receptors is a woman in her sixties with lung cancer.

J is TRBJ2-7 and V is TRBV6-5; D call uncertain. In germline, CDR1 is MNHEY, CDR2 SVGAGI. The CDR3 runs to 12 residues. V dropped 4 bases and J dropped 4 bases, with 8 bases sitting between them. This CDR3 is CASSSEGYEQYF. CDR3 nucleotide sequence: TGTGCCAGCAGTTCCGAAGGATACGAGCAGTACTTC.

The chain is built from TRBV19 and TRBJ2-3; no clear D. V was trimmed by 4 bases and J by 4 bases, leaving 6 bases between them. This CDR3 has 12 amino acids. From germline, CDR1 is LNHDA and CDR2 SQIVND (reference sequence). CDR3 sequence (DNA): TGTGCCAGTAGTAGACGAGCAGATACGCAGTATTTT. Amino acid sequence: CASSRRADTQYF.

DNA of the CDR3: TGTGCCAGCAGTGAAGGGTTTGGGGTCTCAAAGTTCACTGAAGCTTTCTTT. Residues: CASSEGFGVSKFTEAFF. V is TRBV28 and J is TRBJ1-1, with D unresolved. This CDR3 region has 17 residues. Germline V gene lookup returns CDR1 MDHEN and CDR2 SYDVKM. V was trimmed by 5 bases and J by 4 bases, leaving 23 bases between them. The full variable domain, rest sourced from reference TRBV28 and TRBJ1-1, is DVKVTQSSRYLVKRTGEKVFLECVQDMDHENMFWYRQDPGLGLRLIYFSYDVKMKEKGDIPEGYSVSREKKERFSLILESASTNQTSMYLCASSEGFGVSKFTEAFFGQGTRLTVV.

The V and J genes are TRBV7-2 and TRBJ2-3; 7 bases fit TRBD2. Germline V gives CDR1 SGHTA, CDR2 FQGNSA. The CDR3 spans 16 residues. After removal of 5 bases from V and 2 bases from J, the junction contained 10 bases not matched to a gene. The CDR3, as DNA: TGTGCCAGCAGCCCGCAGACTAGCCGTATCACAGATACGCAGTATTTT. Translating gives CASSPQTSRITDTQYF.

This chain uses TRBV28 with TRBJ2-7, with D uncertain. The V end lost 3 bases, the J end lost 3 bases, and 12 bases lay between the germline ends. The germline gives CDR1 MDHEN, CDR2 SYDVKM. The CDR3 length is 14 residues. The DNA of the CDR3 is TGTGCCAGCAGTTTCCCCGGATCGTTCTACGAGCAGTACTTC. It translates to CASSFPGSFYEQYF.

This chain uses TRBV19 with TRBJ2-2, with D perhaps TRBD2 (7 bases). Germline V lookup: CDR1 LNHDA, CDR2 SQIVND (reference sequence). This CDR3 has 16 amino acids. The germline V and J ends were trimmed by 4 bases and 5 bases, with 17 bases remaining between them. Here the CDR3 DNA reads TGTGCCAGTAGTAGAGGGGGAGGGCCGGAGACCGGGGAGCTGTTTTTT. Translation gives CASSRGGGPETGELFF.

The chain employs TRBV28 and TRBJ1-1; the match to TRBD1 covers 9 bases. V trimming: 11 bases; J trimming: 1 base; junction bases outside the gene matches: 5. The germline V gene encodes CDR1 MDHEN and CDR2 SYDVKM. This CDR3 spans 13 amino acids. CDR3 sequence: CAVSGQGNTEAFF. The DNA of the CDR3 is TGTGCCGTGTCGGGACAGGGGAACACTGAAGCTTTCTTT.

This chain's CDR3 is CSVEDKQGGDTEAFF. The CDR3 region has the DNA TGCAGCGTTGAAGATAAACAGGGAGGCGACACTGAAGCTTTCTTT. The V gene is TRBV29-1, the J gene TRBJ1-1, with a tentative D call TRBD1 (6 bases). Per the germline V gene, CDR1 is SQVTM and CDR2 is ANQGSEA. This CDR3 has 15 residues. Trimming removed 0 bases at V and 3 bases at J, with 14 bases between.

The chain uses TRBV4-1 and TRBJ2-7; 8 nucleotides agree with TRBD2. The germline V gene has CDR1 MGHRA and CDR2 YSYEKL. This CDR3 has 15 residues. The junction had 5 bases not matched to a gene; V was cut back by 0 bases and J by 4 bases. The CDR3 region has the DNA TGCGCCAGCAGCCAAGAAGCGGGAGACCTTTACGAGCAGTACTTC. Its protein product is CASSQEAGDLYEQYF.

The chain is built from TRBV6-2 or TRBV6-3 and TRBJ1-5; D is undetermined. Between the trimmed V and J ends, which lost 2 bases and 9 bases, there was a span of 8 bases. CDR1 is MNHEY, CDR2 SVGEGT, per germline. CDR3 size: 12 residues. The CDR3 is CASSYPYPPQHF. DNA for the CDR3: TGTGCCAGCAGTTACCCCTATCCGCCCCAGCATTTT.

This chain's CDR3 is CASSLVGMNEQYF. DNA for the CDR3: TGTGCCAGCAGCTTAGTCGGCATGAACGAGCAGTACTTC. The chain uses TRBV13 and TRBJ2-7; no clear D gene. The CDR3 spans 13 residues. Germline V CDR1 and CDR2: PRHDT, FYEKMQ (reference sequence). Trimming removed 1 base at V and 5 bases at J, with 9 bases between.

The CDR3 sequence is CASSPRDTGYTF. The CDR3 nucleotides read TGTGCCAGCAGCCCCCGGGACACTGGCTACACCTTC. J is TRBJ1-2 and V is TRBV11-1; a weak D match, TRBD1 (6 bases). Trimming took 5 bases from V and 7 from J, leaving 11 bases between them. The V gene's germline CDR1 is SGHAT and CDR2 FQDESV (reference sequence). The CDR3 has 12 amino acids.

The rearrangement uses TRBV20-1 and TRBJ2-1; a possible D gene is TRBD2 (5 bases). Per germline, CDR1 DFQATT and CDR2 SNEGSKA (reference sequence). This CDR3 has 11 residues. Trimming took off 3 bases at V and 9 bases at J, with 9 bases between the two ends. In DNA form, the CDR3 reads TGCAGTGCTAGGAGCGGCAGTGAGCAGTTCTTC. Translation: CSARSGSEQFF.

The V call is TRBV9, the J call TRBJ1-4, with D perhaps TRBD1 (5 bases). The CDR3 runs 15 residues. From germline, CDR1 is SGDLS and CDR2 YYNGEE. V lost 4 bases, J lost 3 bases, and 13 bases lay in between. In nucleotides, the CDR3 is TGTGCCAGCAGCCCCCAGGGTCTGGCTAATGAAAAACTGTTTTTT. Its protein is CASSPQGLANEKLFF.

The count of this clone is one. As DNA, the CDR3 is TGTGCCAGCAGCTTAGACGGGGGCTATGGCTACACCTTC. Amino acids: CASSLDGGYGYTF. The V call is TRBV11-1, the J call TRBJ1-2, with D perhaps TRBD1 (5 bases). Per germline, CDR1 SGHAT and CDR2 FQDESV (reference sequence). Trimming removed 1 base at V and 4 bases at J, with 7 bases between. The CDR3 length is 13 residues.

CDR3 region: CASSPSGTSGRDEQFF. DNA of the CDR3: TGTGCCAGCAGCCCCTCCGGGACTAGCGGGAGAGATGAGCAGTTCTTC. V is TRBV7-3 and J is TRBJ2-1; 14 nucleotides agree with TRBD2. The trim removed 5 bases at V and 8 bases at J, leaving 8 bases unmatched. The CDR3 has 16 amino acids. Germline lookup yields CDR1 SGHTA and CDR2 FQGTGA. Full variable domain (missing parts from reference TRBV7-3 and TRBJ2-1): GAGVSQTPSNKVTEKGKYVELRCDPISGHTALYWYRQSLGQGPEFLIYFQGTGAADDSGLPNDRFFAVRPEGSVSTLKIQRTERGDSAVYLCASSPSGTSGRDEQFFGPGTRLTVL.

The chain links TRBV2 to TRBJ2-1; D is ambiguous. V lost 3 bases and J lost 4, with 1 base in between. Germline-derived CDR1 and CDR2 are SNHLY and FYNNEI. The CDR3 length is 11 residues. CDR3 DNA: TGTGCCAGCAGTGAGTACAATGAGCAGTTCTTC. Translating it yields CASSEYNEQFF.

The chain's CDR3 is CASSLELARYTGELFF. CDR3 coding DNA: TGTGCCAGCAGTTTAGAACTAGCGAGATACACCGGGGAGCTGTTTTTT. V and J are TRBV28 and TRBJ2-2; 7 nucleotides line up with TRBD2. J gave up 3 bases and V 2 bases, and 6 bases lay outside the gene matches. CDR1 MDHEN and CDR2 SYDVKM come from the germline V gene. The CDR3 sequence is 16 residues long. The full variable domain, with the rest looked up from reference TRBV28 and TRBJ2-2, is DVKVTQSSRYLVKRTGEKVFLECVQDMDHENMFWYRQDPGLGLRLIYFSYDVKMKEKGDIPEGYSVSREKKERFSLILESASTNQTSMYLCASSLELARYTGELFFGEGSRLTVL.

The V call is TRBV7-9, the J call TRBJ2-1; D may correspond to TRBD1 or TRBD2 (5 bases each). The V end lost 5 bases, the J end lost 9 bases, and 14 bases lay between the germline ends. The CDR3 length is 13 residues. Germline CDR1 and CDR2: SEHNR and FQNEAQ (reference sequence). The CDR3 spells CASSLGTETEQFF. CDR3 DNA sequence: TGTGCCAGCAGCCTAGGGACCGAGACTGAGCAGTTCTTC.

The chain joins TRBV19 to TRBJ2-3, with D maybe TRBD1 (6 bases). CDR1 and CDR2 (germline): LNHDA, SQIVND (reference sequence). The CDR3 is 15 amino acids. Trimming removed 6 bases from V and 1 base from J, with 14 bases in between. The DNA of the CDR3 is TGTGCCAGTAGAGGGGGTAGCGAACGCACAGATACGCAGTATTTT. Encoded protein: CASRGGSERTDTQYF.

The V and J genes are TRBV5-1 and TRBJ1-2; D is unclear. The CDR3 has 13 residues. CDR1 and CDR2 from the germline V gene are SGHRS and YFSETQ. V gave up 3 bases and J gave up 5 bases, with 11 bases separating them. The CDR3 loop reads CASSYGSRYGYTF. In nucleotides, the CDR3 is TGCGCCAGCAGCTATGGTTCCAGATATGGCTACACCTTC.

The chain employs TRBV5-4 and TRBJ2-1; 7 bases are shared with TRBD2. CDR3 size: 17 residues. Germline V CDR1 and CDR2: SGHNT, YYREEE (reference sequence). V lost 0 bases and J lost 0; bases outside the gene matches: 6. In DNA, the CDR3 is TGTGCCAGCAGCTTGGCCGGGGGGTACTACTCCTACAATGAGCAGTTCTTC. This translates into CASSLAGGYYSYNEQFF.

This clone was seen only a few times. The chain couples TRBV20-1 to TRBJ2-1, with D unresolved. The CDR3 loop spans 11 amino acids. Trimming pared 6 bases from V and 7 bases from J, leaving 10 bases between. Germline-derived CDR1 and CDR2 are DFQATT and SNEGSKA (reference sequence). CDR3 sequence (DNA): TGCAGTGCGCGCTATGATAATGAGCAGTTCTTC. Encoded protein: CSARYDNEQFF.

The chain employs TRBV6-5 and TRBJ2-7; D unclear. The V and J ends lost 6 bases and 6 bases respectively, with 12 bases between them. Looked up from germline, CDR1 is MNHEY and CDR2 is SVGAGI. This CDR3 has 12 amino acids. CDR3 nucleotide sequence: TGTGCCAGCAGGAGTGTGTGGGGCGAGCAGTACTTC. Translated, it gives CASRSVWGEQYF.